Sequencing of this TCR beta chain was carried out in a study of blood T cells in healthy people across ages. This clonotype has only a few counts. A second PCR, run for about 6 to 11 cycles, used a sample-barcoded 5' primer plus a J-beta primer mix. TCRdb called the 5' RACE reads again in MiXCR, with one record for every CDR3 protein. The table shows 600,000 or so distinct CDR3 sequences, with roughly 30% occurring only once. This clonotype was obtained from a woman of 80 years or more in good health. Sequenced: blood.

The CDR3, as DNA: TGTGCCAGCAGCCCCGGGCCAATCGGGGTATCCTACAATGAGCAGTACTTC. Its protein product is CASSPGPIGVSYNEQYF. The J gene is TRBJ2-1, the V gene TRBV7-3; D possibly corresponds to TRBD2 (5 bases). TRBJ2-7 explains the end of the DNA better; the J call may be wrong. This CDR3 region has 17 residues. Germline CDR1 reads SGHTA; CDR2 reads FQGTGA.